Given below is one T cell receptor (beta chain) in context. There are 11 residues in the CDR3. Deletions cut 10 bases from V and 4 bases from J, with 8 bases between. CDR1 and CDR2 from the germline V gene are MDHEN and SYDVKM. The data belong to a study of control samples from healthy donors and cancer patients. TCRdb keeps only in-frame clones here, not all; method: immunoSEQ multiplex PCR. The sample carries 150,000 or so clones, roughly 88% recorded once. What was sequenced was blood. The TCR comes from a young man in good health. This chain joins TRBV28 and TRBJ2-1, with D hard to call. For the CDR3, the DNA is TGTGCCACCAGCGAGTACAATGAGCAGTTCTTC. This codes for CATSEYNEQFF.